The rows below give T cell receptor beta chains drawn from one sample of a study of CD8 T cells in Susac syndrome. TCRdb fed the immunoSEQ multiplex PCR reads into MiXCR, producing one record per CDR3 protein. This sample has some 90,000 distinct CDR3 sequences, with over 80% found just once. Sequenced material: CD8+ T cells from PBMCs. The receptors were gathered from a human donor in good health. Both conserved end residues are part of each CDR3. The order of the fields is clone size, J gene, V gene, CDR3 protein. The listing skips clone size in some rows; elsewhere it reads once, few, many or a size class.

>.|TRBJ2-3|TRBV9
CASSNDESYTQYF
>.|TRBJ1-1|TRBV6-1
CASSVQYTEAFF
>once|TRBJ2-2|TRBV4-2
CASKGGFENTGELFF
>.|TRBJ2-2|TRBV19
CATPNGAGELFF
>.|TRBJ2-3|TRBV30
CAWSVGVSTDTQYF
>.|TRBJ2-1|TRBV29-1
CSVEGLANEQFF
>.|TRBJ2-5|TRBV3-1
CASSQEGRRQETQYF
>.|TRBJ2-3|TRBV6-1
CASSEALDRTDTQYF
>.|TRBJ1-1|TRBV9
CASSVGSYLTEAFF
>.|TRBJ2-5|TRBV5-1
CASSRTSGGPLETQYF
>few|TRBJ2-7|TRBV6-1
CASSEAQGAYYEQYF
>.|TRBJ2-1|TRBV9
CASSAGGGGQYNEQFF
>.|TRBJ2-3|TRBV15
CATSRAGGGREDTQYF
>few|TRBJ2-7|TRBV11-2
CASSLESAGYEQYF
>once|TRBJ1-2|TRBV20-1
CSATDRENYGYTF
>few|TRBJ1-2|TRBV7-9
CASSPGQIYGYTF
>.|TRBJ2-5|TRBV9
CASSLLGAAQETQYF
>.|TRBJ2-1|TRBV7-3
CASSPLGGSTPGDEQFF
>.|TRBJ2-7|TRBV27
CASSLYLGQIHGQYF
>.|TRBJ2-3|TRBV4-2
CASSPRDSTDTQYF
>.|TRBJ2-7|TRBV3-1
CASSQIGDETGITYEQYF
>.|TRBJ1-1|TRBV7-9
CASSPRLRMNTEAFF
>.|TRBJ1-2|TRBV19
CASGTTLRYGYTF
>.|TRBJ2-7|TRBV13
CASSDRQGYYEQYF
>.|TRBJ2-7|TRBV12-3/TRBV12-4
CASSPGWGTYEQYF